One sample yielded the 19 T cell receptor beta chains listed below, sequenced in a study of T cell responses to AZD1222 COVID-19 vaccine. This table comes from immunoSEQ multiplex PCR, and its TCRdb copy is limited to in-frame clones, with some not included. The profile shows over 130,000 clones, just over 85% of them singletons. Source: peripheral blood, taken on day 0 of AZD1222 vaccination. The receptors derive from an adult in good health.

This clone was observed a few times. The rearrangement joins TRBV4-1 to TRBJ2-7, with D possibly being TRBD1 (6 bases). CDR3 length: 16 residues. Germline V CDR1 and CDR2: MGHRA, YSYEKL. Trimming left V 1 base short and J 5 bases short, with 18 bases between. The CDR3 loop is CASSQGYGQGSDEQYF. In nucleotides, the CDR3 is TGCGCCAGCAGCCAAGGTTACGGCCAGGGGAGCGACGAGCAGTACTTC.

V is TRBV11-2 and J is TRBJ2-1; D is unresolved. The CDR3 has 15 residues. V gave up 1 base and J gave up 9 bases, with 16 bases separating them. Germline V lookup: CDR1 SGHAT, CDR2 FQNNGV. The DNA of the CDR3 is TGTGCCAGCAGCTTAGCCGGACCCCGACCCTCTGAGCAGTTCTTC. This encodes CASSLAGPRPSEQFF.

The chain recombines TRBV2 with TRBJ2-4; 14 bases align to TRBD2. Germline V lookup: CDR1 SNHLY, CDR2 FYNNEI. The V gene end was trimmed by 5 bases and the J gene end by 1 base; junction bases not matched to a gene: 10. The CDR3 has 19 residues. The CDR3 reads CASSNPGTSGSLAKNIQYF. The CDR3 coding sequence is TGTGCCAGCAGTAACCCCGGGACTAGCGGGAGTCTTGCCAAAAACATTCAGTACTTC.

The chain links TRBV7-9 to TRBJ1-2, with D unresolved. Germline loops: CDR1 SEHNR, CDR2 FQNEAQ (reference sequence). This CDR3 comprises 13 residues. V was cut by 1 base and J by 5 bases, with 8 bases left in between. DNA of the CDR3: TGTGCCAGCAGCTTAGGTACGGAATATGGCTACACCTTC. Translated, it gives CASSLGTEYGYTF.

The chain recombines TRBV20-1 with TRBJ2-1; D not resolved. The germline gives CDR1 DFQATT, CDR2 SNEGSKA (reference sequence). The CDR3 runs to 12 residues. Trimming took 6 bases from V and 8 from J, leaving 14 bases between them. The CDR3 DNA follows: TGCAGTGCCAGTAGGTGGAAGGATGAGCAGTTCTTC. It translates to CSASRWKDEQFF.

This chain links TRBV2 with TRBJ1-2; 7 nucleotides match TRBD1. Germline CDR1 and CDR2: SNHLY and FYNNEI. Trimming took 5 bases from V and 7 from J; bases not matched to a gene: 10. This CDR3 region has 14 residues. CDR3 residues: CASSYGQVNRGYTF. Here the CDR3 DNA reads TGTGCCAGCAGTTATGGACAGGTTAATCGTGGCTACACCTTC.

V is TRBV3-1 (or the pseudogene TRBV3-2) and J is TRBJ1-6, with D unresolved. This CDR3 contains 15 residues. V lost 0 bases, J lost 6 bases, and 9 bases lay in between. CDR1 is LGHDT and CDR2 is YNNKEL in the germline V gene (reference sequence). DNA for the CDR3: TGTGCCAGCAGCCAAGAAGGAGGGAGTAATTCACCCCTCCACTTT. Its translation: CASSQEGGSNSPLHF.

V and J are TRBV4-2 and TRBJ2-1; 7 bases map to TRBD1. Trimming at V came to 0 bases and at J to 9 bases, leaving 8 bases not matched to a gene. The CDR3 is 15 amino acids. CDR1 is LGHNA, CDR2 YNFKEQ, per germline. The CDR3 here is CASSQDSEGAAEQFF. The CDR3 DNA follows: TGTGCCAGCAGCCAAGATTCCGAGGGGGCGGCTGAGCAGTTCTTC.

The chain is built from TRBV6-2 or TRBV6-3 and TRBJ1-3; D remains unclear. Germline CDR1 reads MNHEY; CDR2 reads SVGEGT. V dropped 0 bases and J dropped 2 bases, with 8 bases sitting between them. The length of the CDR3 is 15 residues. The CDR3 loop reads CASSYSMTTGNTIYF. The CDR3 DNA reads as TGTGCCAGCAGTTACTCTATGACCACTGGAAACACCATATATTTT.

V and J are TRBV11-2 and TRBJ2-1; 9 bases fit TRBD2. Trimming took 2 bases from V and 7 from J; bases not matched to a gene: 12. The length of the CDR3 is 17 residues. Germline CDR1 SGHAT, CDR2 FQNNGV. The CDR3 nucleotides read TGTGCCAGCAGCTTAAGAGTGCAGGCGGGAGGGATAAATGAGCAGTTCTTC. It is translated as CASSLRVQAGGINEQFF.

CDR3 nucleotides: TGCGCCAGCAGCTCAGCGGGAGCGGTCGGGGAGCTGTTTTTT. Amino acids: CASSSAGAVGELFF. The rearrangement links TRBV4-3 to TRBJ2-2, with 8 bases that match TRBD2. The J segment lost 7 bases and the V segment lost 5 bases, leaving 6 bases of the junction unmatched. This CDR3 is 14 amino acids long. Germline loops: CDR1 LGHNA, CDR2 YSLEER.

The chain has TRBV30 and TRBJ2-7, with D unclear. The V end lost 7 bases, the J end lost 7 bases, and 14 bases lay between the germline ends. The CDR3 has 11 residues. Germline V gives CDR1 GTSNPN, CDR2 SVGIG (reference sequence). DNA for the CDR3: TGTGCCTCCACGATGTATGGAGAGCAGTACTTC. This gives the protein CASTMYGEQYF.

This clone was detected many times. The chain recombines TRBV7-9 with TRBJ1-6; D gene ambiguous. This CDR3 spans 14 amino acids. V was trimmed by 5 bases and J by 7 bases, leaving 12 bases between them. Looked up from germline, CDR1 is SEHNR and CDR2 is FQNEAQ (reference sequence). Here the CDR3 DNA reads TGTGCCAGCAGCCCCGCCGGCGGAAATTCACCCCTCCACTTT. It yields the protein CASSPAGGNSPLHF.

The rearrangement links TRBV5-1 to TRBJ1-4, with a tentative D call TRBD1 (5 bases). There are 18 residues in the CDR3. Trimming shortened V by 3 bases and J by 2 bases, and 20 bases separated the two germline ends. CDR1 SGHRS and CDR2 YFSETQ come from the germline V gene. CDR3 in amino acids: CASSSGAGGMGTNEKLFF. CDR3 bases: TGCGCCAGCAGCTCCGGGGCAGGAGGAATGGGGACTAATGAAAAACTGTTTTTT.

The chain employs TRBV19 and TRBJ1-5; 10 nucleotides agree with TRBD1. The germline CDR1 and CDR2 sequences are LNHDA and SQIVND (reference sequence). CDR3 length equals 14 residues. Trimming cost V 11 bases and J 5 bases; bases outside gene matches: 9. The CDR3 DNA reads TGTGCCGGATCCTTGACAGGGGGCGATCAGCCCCAGCATTTT. It codes for CAGSLTGGDQPQHF. Supplemented by reference TRBV19 and TRBJ1-5, the full variable domain reads DGGITQSPKYLFRKEGQNVTLSCEQNLNHDAMYWYRQDPGQGLRLIYYSQIVNDFQKGDIAEGYSVSREKKESFPLTVTSAQKNPTAFYLCAGSLTGGDQPQHFGDGTRLSIL.

The chain recombines TRBV4-2 with TRBJ2-3, with TRBD2 matching 8 bases. Germline CDR1 LGHNA, CDR2 YNFKEQ. V gave up 0 bases and J gave up 3 bases; unmatched junction bases: 5. The CDR3 has 16 residues. The CDR3 is CASSQDQAGGTDTQYF. The CDR3 region has the DNA TGTGCCAGCAGCCAAGATCAGGCGGGAGGTACAGATACGCAGTATTTT.

The chain is built from TRBV6-2 or TRBV6-3 and TRBJ1-6; D is unclear. Trimming removed 2 bases at V and 7 bases at J, with 9 bases between. This CDR3 has 14 amino acids. Germline V gives CDR1 MNHEY, CDR2 SVGEGT. DNA of the CDR3: TGTGCCAGCAGTTACAATTTTGAGAATTCACCCCTCCACTTT. This sequence encodes CASSYNFENSPLHF.

The gene calls are TRBV7-2 and TRBJ2-2, with 12 bases fitting TRBD2. CDR3 length equals 17 residues. Germline V gives CDR1 SGHTA, CDR2 FQGNSA. The ends lost 6 bases at V and 0 bases at J; junction bases unmatched: 5. The CDR3 DNA sequence: TGTGCCAGCAGGAAAAGACTAGCGGGGGCGAACACCGGGGAGCTGTTTTTT. This translates into CASRKRLAGANTGELFF. Looking up the rest from reference TRBV7-2 and TRBJ2-2 gives the full variable domain: GAGVSQSPSNKVTEKGKDVELRCDPISGHTALYWYRQSLGQGLEFLIYFQGNSAPDKSGLPSDRFSAERTGGSVSTLTIQRTQQEDSAVYLCASRKRLAGANTGELFFGEGSRLTVL.

The chain has TRBV4-1 and TRBJ2-7, with 11 positions matching TRBD2. V gave up 3 bases and J gave up 4 bases; unmatched junction bases: 8. Germline V gives CDR1 MGHRA, CDR2 YSYEKL. The CDR3 covers 16 residues. Here the CDR3 DNA reads TGCGCCAGCAGCCAGGGGCTAGCGGGAGGTTGGTACGAGCAGTACTTC. This translates into CASSQGLAGGWYEQYF.